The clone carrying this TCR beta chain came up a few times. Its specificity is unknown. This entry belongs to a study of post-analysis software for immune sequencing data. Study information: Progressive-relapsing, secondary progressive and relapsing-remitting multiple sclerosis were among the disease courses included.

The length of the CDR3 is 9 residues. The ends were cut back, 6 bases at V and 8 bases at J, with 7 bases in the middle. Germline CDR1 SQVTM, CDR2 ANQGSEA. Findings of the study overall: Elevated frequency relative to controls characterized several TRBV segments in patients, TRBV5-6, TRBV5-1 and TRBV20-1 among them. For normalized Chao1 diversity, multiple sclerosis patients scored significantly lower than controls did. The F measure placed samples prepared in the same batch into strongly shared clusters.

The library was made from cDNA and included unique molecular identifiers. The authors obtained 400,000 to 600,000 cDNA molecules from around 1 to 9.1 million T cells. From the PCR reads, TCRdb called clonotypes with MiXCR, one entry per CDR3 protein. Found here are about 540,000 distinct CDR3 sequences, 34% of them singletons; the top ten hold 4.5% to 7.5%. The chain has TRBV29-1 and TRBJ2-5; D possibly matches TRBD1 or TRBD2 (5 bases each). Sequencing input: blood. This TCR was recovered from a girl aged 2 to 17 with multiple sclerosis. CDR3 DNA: TGCAGCGTGGGGACCACCCAGTACTTC. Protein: CSVGTTQYF.